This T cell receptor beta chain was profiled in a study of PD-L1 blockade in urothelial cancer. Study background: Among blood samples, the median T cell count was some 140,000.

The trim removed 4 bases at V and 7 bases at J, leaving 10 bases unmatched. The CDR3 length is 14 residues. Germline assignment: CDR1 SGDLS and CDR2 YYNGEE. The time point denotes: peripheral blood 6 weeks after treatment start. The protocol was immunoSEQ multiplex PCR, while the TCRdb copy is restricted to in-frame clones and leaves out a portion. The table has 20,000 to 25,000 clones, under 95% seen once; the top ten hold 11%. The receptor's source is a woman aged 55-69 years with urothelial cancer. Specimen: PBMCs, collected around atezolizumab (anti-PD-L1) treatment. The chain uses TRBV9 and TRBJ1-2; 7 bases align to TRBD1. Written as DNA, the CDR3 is TGTGCCAGCAGCCCCGGGGACAGACCCGGTGGCTACACCTTC. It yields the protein CASSPGDRPGGYTF.